The rows below give T cell receptor beta chains drawn from one sample of a study of cytomegalovirus exposure and HLA in healthy donors. TCRdb's copy holds only in-frame clones and misses some; the assay was immunoSEQ multiplex PCR. The data hold around 180,000 clones, with roughly 84% observed a single time. Sequenced sample: PBMCs. The receptors derive from a boy aged 5-17 years in good health and CMV-seronegative. CDR3s include the opening cysteine and the closing phenylalanine or tryptophan. A D gene is named only where the DNA matches it firmly. A clone size is listed for some rows: how often the clone was seen (once, few, many), or a class if it is expanded.

V gene	J gene	clone size	D gene	CDR3 DNA	CDR3 protein
TRBV10-3	TRBJ2-7	NA	NA	TGTGCCATCTCTGGGACAAAGACCTACGAGCAGTACTTC	CAISGTKTYEQYF
TRBV7-3	TRBJ2-2	NA	TRBD2	TGTGCCAGCAGCTTGGGACTAGCGGGGCTTCAAGGGGAGCTGTTTTTT	CASSLGLAGLQGELFF
TRBV19	TRBJ1-5	NA	NA	TGTGCCAGTACCCTGGGACTGTACAATCAGCCCCAGCATTTT	CASTLGLYNQPQHF
TRBV9	TRBJ1-2	NA	NA	TGTGCCAGCACCGTCAGCGGGAACTATGGCTACACCTTC	CASTVSGNYGYTF
TRBV30	TRBJ1-5	once	TRBD1	TGTGCCTGGAGTGGGGACAGGGGCAATCAGCCCCAGCATTTT	CAWSGDRGNQPQHF
TRBV9	TRBJ1-2	once	TRBD1	TGTGCCAGCAGCACGGACAGGACCCTCTATGGCTACACCTTC	CASSTDRTLYGYTF
TRBV5-4	TRBJ1-1	NA	NA	TGTGCCAGCAGCTTGTCGACAAACACTGAAGCTTTCTTT	CASSLSTNTEAFF
TRBV27	TRBJ1-5	NA	NA	TGTGCCAGCAGTCCTCCGGGGTATCCATATCAGCCCCAGCATTTT	CASSPPGYPYQPQHF
TRBV5-4	TRBJ1-5	NA	NA	TGTGCCAGCAGCTTGGCAGGAAGCAATCAGCCCCAGCATTTT	CASSLAGSNQPQHF
TRBV30	TRBJ2-7	once	NA	TGTGCCTGGAGTGTAAAGACTAACGGGGCCTACGAGCAGTACTTC	CAWSVKTNGAYEQYF
TRBV14	TRBJ1-1	once	NA	TGTGCCAGCAGCCATAGGGGTGGGCACGGCACTGAAGCTTTCTTT	CASSHRGGHGTEAFF
TRBV5-6	TRBJ1-4	NA	TRBD1	TGTGCCAGCAGCCAAGACAGGGGGCGATTTGAAGAAAAACTGTTTTTT	CASSQDRGRFEEKLFF
TRBV19	TRBJ1-1	NA	TRBD1	TGTGCCACCTGGACAGGGCGGGAGAGGACCACTGAAGCTTTCTTT	CATWTGRERTTEAFF
TRBV15	TRBJ1-2	few	NA	TGTGCCACCAGCAGAGAGGAGGGTATTAGAACGGGGGGCTACACCTTC	CATSREEGIRTGGYTF
TRBV10-3	TRBJ1-2	NA	NA	TGTGCCATCAGACCCGACCCAGGGAACAAGAACGCTGGCTATGGCTACACCTTC	CAIRPDPGNKNAGYGYTF
TRBV4-2	TRBJ1-1	NA	NA	TGTGCCAGCAGCCAAGTGGCAGGGAGGGCGGCTGAAGCTTTCTTT	CASSQVAGRAAEAFF
TRBV9	TRBJ2-2	NA	NA	TGTGCCAGCAGCTCCCCCCTAGCCTCATTTGACACCGGGGAGCTGTTTTTT	CASSSPLASFDTGELFF
TRBV28	TRBJ2-7	NA	NA	TGTGCCAGCAGTTTCGCGGGACAGCTCTACGAGCAGTACTTC	CASSFAGQLYEQYF